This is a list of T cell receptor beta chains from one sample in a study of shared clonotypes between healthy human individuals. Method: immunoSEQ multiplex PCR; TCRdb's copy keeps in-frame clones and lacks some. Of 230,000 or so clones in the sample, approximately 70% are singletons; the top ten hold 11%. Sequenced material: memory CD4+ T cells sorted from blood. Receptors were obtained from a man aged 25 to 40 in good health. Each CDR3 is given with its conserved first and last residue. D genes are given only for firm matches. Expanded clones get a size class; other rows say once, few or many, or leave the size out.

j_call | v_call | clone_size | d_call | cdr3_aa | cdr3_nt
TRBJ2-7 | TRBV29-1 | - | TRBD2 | CSVQAGPYEQYF | TGCAGCGTTCAAGCGGGACCCTACGAGCAGTACTTC
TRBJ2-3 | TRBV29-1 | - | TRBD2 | CSVETSGSSYTQYF | TGCAGCGTTGAGACTAGCGGGAGTAGTTATACGCAGTATTTT
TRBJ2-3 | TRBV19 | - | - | CASSMGVTDTQYF | TGTGCCAGTAGTATGGGGGTCACAGATACGCAGTATTTT
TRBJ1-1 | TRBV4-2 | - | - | CASSQVAGTNTEAFF | TGTGCCAGCAGCCAAGTTGCAGGGACGAACACTGAAGCTTTCTTT
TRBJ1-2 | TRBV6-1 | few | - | CASIKGNYGYTF | TGTGCCAGCATAAAAGGGAACTATGGCTACACCTTC
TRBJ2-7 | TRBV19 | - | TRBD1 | CASSGGQLYEQYF | TGTGCCAGTAGTGGGGGACAGCTCTACGAGCAGTACTTC
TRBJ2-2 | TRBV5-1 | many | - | CASSLIGVGEELFF | TGCGCCAGCAGCTTGATAGGAGTTGGTGAGGAGCTGTTTTTT
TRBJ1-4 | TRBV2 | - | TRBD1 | CASSGQGAQNEKLFF | TGTGCCAGCAGCGGGCAGGGGGCGCAGAATGAAAAACTGTTTTTT
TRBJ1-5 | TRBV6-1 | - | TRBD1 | CASSEGTGAHQPQHF | TGTGCCAGCAGTGAGGGCACAGGGGCCCATCAGCCCCAGCATTTT
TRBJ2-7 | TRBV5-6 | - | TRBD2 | CASSLEFQRERYEQYF | TGTGCCAGCAGCTTGGAGTTCCAGCGGGAGAGGTACGAGCAGTACTTC
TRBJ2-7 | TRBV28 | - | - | CASSRDNTIYEQYF | TGTGCCAGCAGTCGGGACAATACGATCTACGAGCAGTACTTC
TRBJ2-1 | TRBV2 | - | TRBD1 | CASSLIQGIEQFF | TGTGCCAGCAGCCTTATACAGGGGATTGAGCAGTTCTTC
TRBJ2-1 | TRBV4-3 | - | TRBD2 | CASSQDLYRTSSFYEQFF | TGCGCCAGCAGCCAAGATCTGTATAGGACTAGTTCCTTCTATGAGCAGTTCTTC
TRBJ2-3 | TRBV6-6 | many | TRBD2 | CASSFREVADTQYF | TGTGCCAGCAGTTTTCGGGAGGTCGCGGATACGCAGTATTTT
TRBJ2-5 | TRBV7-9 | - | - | CASTEKETQYF | TGTGCCAGCACCGAAAAAGAGACCCAGTACTTC
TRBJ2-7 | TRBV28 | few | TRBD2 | CASSSASGRLLLEQYF | TGTGCCAGCAGTTCCGCTAGCGGGAGGCTCCTACTCGAGCAGTACTTC
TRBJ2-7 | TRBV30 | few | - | CAWNTAAYEQYF | TGTGCCTGGAATACAGCCGCCTACGAGCAGTACTTC
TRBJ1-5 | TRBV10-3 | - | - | CATRQDNQPQHF | TGTGCCACACGACAGGACAATCAGCCCCAGCATTTT
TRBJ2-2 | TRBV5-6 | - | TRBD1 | CASSSKGGADTGELFF | TGTGCCAGCAGCTCAAAAGGGGGCGCGGACACCGGGGAGCTGTTTTTT
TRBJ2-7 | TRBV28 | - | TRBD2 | CASSLFPLAGGGEQYF | TGTGCCAGCAGTTTATTCCCCCTAGCGGGAGGCGGCGAGCAGTACTTC
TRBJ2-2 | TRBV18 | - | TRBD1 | CASSPSRTGNTGELFF | TGTGCCAGCTCACCTAGCCGGACAGGGAACACCGGGGAGCTGTTTTTT